This record concerns one TCR beta chain sequence. These data originate in a study of CD8+ T cells in alopecia areata. Extracted RNA was reverse transcribed, and the resulting cDNA served as sequencing template. The assay was immunoSEQ multiplex PCR, and TCRdb's table has in-frame clones only and misses some. The sample includes roughly 98,000 clones, under 70% of them seen just once. This sample's treatment: oral pan-JAK inhibitor, 5-10 mg twice daily. CDR3 length: 14 amino acids. With 3 bases clipped from V and 3 bases from J, the junction kept 3 bases outside the gene matches. Per the germline V gene, CDR1 is SGHTA and CDR2 is FQGNSA.

The source material was CD8+ T cells sorted from blood, sampled at week 4, from a patient treated with tofacitinib. The clonotype was recovered from a human donor with alopecia areata. This sequence joins TRBV7-2 and TRBJ2-7; 9 nucleotides match TRBD1. The CDR3 bases are TGTGCCAGCAGCTTTGGGACAGGGTACTACGAGCAGTACTTC. It encodes CASSFGTGYYEQYF.